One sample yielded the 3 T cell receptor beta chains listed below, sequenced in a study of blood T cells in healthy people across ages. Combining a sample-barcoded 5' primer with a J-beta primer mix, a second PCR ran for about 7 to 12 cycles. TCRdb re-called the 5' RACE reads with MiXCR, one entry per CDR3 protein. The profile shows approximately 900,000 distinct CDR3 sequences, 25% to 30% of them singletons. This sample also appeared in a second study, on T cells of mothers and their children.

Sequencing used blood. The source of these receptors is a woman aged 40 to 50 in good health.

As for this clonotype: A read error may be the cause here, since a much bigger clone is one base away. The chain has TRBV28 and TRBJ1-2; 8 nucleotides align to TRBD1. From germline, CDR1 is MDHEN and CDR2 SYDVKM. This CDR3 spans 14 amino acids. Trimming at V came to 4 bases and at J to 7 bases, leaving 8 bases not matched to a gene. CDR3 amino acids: CASSCSDRAGGYTF. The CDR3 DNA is TGTGCCAGCAGTTGCTCGGACAGGGCTGGTGGCTACACCTTC.

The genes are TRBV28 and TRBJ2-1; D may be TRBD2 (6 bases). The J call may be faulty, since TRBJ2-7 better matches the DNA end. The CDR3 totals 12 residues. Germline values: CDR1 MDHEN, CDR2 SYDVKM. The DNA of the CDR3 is TGTGCCAGCAGAAAGGGACTGTACGAGCAGTACTTC. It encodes CASRKGLYEQYF.

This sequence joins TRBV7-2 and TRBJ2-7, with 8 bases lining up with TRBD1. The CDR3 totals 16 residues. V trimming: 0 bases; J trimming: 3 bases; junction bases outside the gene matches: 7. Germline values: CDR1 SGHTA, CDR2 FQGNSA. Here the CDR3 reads CASSLAASGGIYEQYF. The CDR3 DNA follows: TGTGCCAGCAGCTTAGCGGCGTCAGGGGGCATCTACGAGCAGTACTTC.